This T cell receptor (beta chain) was recorded in a study of blood T cell repertoires in COVID-19. In the study overall: Donors in the United States, Italy and Spain gave samples during acute or convalescent COVID-19. The cDNA or gDNA used as material had been derived from T cells, B-cell-depleted T cells, or PBMCs.

Ages ranged from 18 to 89 years, with residence in 24 US areas. In assigning cohorts, the study relied on participant-reported clinical history. TCRdb's copy holds only in-frame clones and misses some; the assay was immunoSEQ multiplex PCR. The sample carries over 200,000 clones, roughly nine tenths recorded once. V was trimmed by 4 bases and J by 6 bases, leaving 16 bases between them. The CDR3 is 15 residues long. Germline lookup yields CDR1 LNHDA and CDR2 SQIVND (reference sequence). Material for sequencing was PBMCs or T cells enriched from blood (not recorded which). The J gene is TRBJ1-3, the V gene TRBV19; D not certain. This TCR was recovered from a young woman with acute COVID-19. In nucleotides, the CDR3 is TGTGCCAGTAGTACTTCCTGGGGAGTGGAAAACACCATATATTTT. As protein: CASSTSWGVENTIYF. The full variable domain, its missing parts supplied by reference TRBV19 and TRBJ1-3, is DGGITQSPKYLFRKEGQNVTLSCEQNLNHDAMYWYRQDPGQGLRLIYYSQIVNDFQKGDIAEGYSVSREKKESFPLTVTSAQKNPTAFYLCASSTSWGVENTIYFGEGSWLTVV.